This is a list of T cell receptor beta chains from one sample in a study of CD8 T cells in ankylosing spondylitis. Using its own MiXCR run on the 5' RACE reads, TCRdb lists one record per CDR3 protein. Of under 950,000 distinct CDR3 sequences in the sample, under 20% were seen once. Sequenced material: blood, either unsorted or a sorted T cell fraction (not recorded which). The receptor source for this set is a male donor with ankylosing spondylitis. CDR3s include the opening cysteine and the closing phenylalanine or tryptophan. D genes are given only for firm matches. Only some rows state a clone size, as once, few, many or a class for expanded clones.

>many|-|TRBJ1-2|TRBV20-1
CSAREQDYGYTF
TGCAGTGCTAGAGAACAGGACTATGGCTACACCTTC
>-|-|TRBJ2-5|TRBV9
CASSVAGYQETQYF
TGTGCCAGCAGCGTAGCCGGATACCAAGAGACCCAGTACTTC
>many|-|TRBJ1-4|TRBV12-3/TRBV12-4
CASSSEGGDEKLFF
TGTGCCAGCAGTTCTGAGGGCGGAGATGAAAAACTGTTTTTT
>-|-|TRBJ1-2|TRBV4-1
CASSLGALQGGDGYTF
TGCGCCAGCAGCCTAGGCGCCTTACAGGGTGGGGATGGCTACACCTTC
>-|TRBD2|TRBJ2-1|TRBV19
CASSPIGAGEYNEQFF
TGTGCCAGTAGTCCCATAGGAGCGGGAGAGTACAATGAGCAGTTCTTC
>-|-|TRBJ2-5|TRBV18
CASSPLGTTTETQYF
TGTGCCAGCTCACCTCTCGGGACAACTACGGAGACCCAGTACTTC
>-|-|TRBJ1-2|TRBV6-1
CASSQETGRYGYTF
TGTGCCAGCAGCCAAGAGACAGGAAGATATGGCTACACCTTC
>many|-|TRBJ2-1|TRBV12-3/TRBV12-4
CASSLTGDNEQFF
TGTGCCAGCAGTTTGACGGGGGACAATGAGCAGTTCTTC
>few|-|TRBJ2-1|TRBV28
CASISLLGLNEQFF
TGTGCCAGCATCTCCCTGTTAGGGCTCAATGAGCAGTTCTTC
>few|-|TRBJ2-1|TRBV28
CASRSPQAGEQFF
TGTGCCAGCAGGTCTCCCCAAGCAGGTGAGCAGTTCTTC
>-|TRBD1|TRBJ2-7|TRBV3-1
CASSQGTGQPYEQYF
TGTGCCAGCAGCCAGGGGACAGGACAACCCTACGAGCAGTACTTC
>-|-|TRBJ1-4|TRBV5-5
CASSLAAGVSNEKLFF
TGTGCCAGCAGCTTGGCCGCCGGTGTCTCTAATGAAAAACTGTTTTTT
>few|TRBD1|TRBJ1-5|TRBV20-1
CSAMVGGGNQPQHF
TGCAGTGCTATGGTAGGGGGCGGCAATCAGCCCCAGCATTTT
>few|-|TRBJ1-2|TRBV20-1
CSASPRDNAHGYTF
TGCAGTGCTAGTCCCAGGGACAACGCACATGGCTACACCTTC
>-|TRBD1|TRBJ1-1|TRBV7-9
CASSVLQGLGTEAFF
TGTGCCAGCAGCGTGCTACAGGGGCTGGGCACTGAAGCTTTCTTT
>-|TRBD2|TRBJ2-5|TRBV30
CAWSPGTSQETQYF
TGTGCCTGGAGTCCCGGGACTAGCCAAGAGACCCAGTACTTC
>few|-|TRBJ2-5|TRBV2
CASSAVQETQYF
TGTGCCAGCAGTGCCGTACAAGAGACCCAGTACTTC
>few|-|TRBJ2-7|TRBV29-1
CSVVGQGSSLYF
-
>once|-|TRBJ2-1|TRBV5-1
CASSLAGQTGEQFF
TGCGCCAGCAGCTTGGCCGGGCAGACGGGTGAGCAGTTCTTC
>-|-|TRBJ1-4|TRBV20-1
CSAPGPTHEKLFF
TGCAGTGCACCTGGTCCCACCCATGAAAAACTGTTTTTT
>once|TRBD2|TRBJ2-3|TRBV4-2
CASSQEDGAGGTDTQYF
TGTGCCAGCAGCCAAGAAGACGGGGCGGGAGGGACAGATACGCAGTATTTT
>few|TRBD1|TRBJ1-5|TRBV7-8
CASSRGQGDQPQHF
TGTGCCAGCAGCCGGGGACAGGGAGATCAGCCCCAGCATTTT
>few|-|TRBJ1-1|TRBV28
CASSGHLNTEAFF
TGTGCCAGCAGTGGTCATTTGAACACTGAAGCTTTCTTT